This TCR beta chain originates from a study of cytotoxic CD8 clonotypes in ibrutinib-treated CLL. Study conclusions and caveats: At ibrutinib response, clonality increased, and at progression it declined back toward baseline.

Germline-derived CDR1 and CDR2 are LGHNA and YNFKEQ. V was trimmed by 0 bases and J by 12 bases, leaving 21 bases between them. The CDR3 covers 15 residues. As to this clone: What it binds is not known.

The protocol was immunoSEQ multiplex PCR, while the TCRdb copy is restricted to in-frame clones and leaves out a portion. The profile shows approximately 190,000 clones, about three quarters of them singletons. This sequence originates from a human donor with chronic lymphocytic leukemia. The sequencing used PBMCs, collected after 12 months of ibrutinib treatment. This chain uses TRBV4-2 with TRBJ2-7; D is uncertain. As DNA, the CDR3 is TGTGCCAGCAGCCAAGATCAACGGCCCCAGCGATGGCGGTACTTC. Protein sequence: CASSQDQRPQRWRYF.